This TCR beta chain was captured in a study of metastatic and nonmetastatic thyroid tumors. The CDR3 extends over 13 amino acids. V was clipped by 6 bases and J by 3 bases, with 14 bases between them. Per germline, CDR1 DFQATT and CDR2 SNEGSKA (reference sequence). There were no patients who had received any treatment before thyroid surgery. TCRdb reanalyzed the PCR reads via MiXCR. The sample contains about 24,000 clones, around 21% of which appear only once. The origin of this receptor is a female donor with papillary thyroid cancer or a benign thyroid nodule (not recorded which). Some clones in this sample may be carry-over from other donors' samples. Sequencing was carried out using blood. This rearrangement joins TRBV20-1 to TRBJ1-1; the D gene is possibly TRBD1 (6 bases). DNA for the CDR3: TGCAGTGCCCACCAAGGGGGGGACACTGAAGCTTTCTTT. Its translation: CSAHQGGDTEAFF.